This record concerns one TCR beta chain sequence. Libraries were prepared by immunoSEQ multiplex PCR; TCRdb keeps only in-frame clonotypes and omits some of them. The table includes over 120,000 clones, 88% detected once. The sample originates from a study of blood T cell repertoires in COVID-19. The germline V gene encodes CDR1 LGHDT and CDR2 YNNKEL (reference sequence). This CDR3 region has 15 residues. V lost 2 bases to trimming and J lost 3 bases; unmatched junction nucleotides: 2. The TCR sequence derives from a man aged 65 to 85 with acute or convalescent COVID-19. The sample comprised peripheral blood. The chain links TRBV3-1 (or the pseudogene TRBV3-2) to TRBJ2-1; 9 nucleotides line up with TRBD2. CDR3 bases: TGTGCCAGCAGCCAAATTAGCGGGGGCTACAATGAGCAGTTCTTC. As protein: CASSQISGGYNEQFF.